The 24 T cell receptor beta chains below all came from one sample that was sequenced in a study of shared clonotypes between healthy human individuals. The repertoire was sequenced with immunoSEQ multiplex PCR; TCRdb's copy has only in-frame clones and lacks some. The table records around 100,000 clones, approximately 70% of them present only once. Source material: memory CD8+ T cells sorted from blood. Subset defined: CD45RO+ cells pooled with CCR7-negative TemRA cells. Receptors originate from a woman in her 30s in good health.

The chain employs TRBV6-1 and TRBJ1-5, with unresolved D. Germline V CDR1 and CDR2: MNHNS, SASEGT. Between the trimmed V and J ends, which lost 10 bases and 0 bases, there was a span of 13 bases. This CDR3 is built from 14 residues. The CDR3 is CATHQENSNQPQHF. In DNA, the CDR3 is TGTGCCACCCACCAGGAGAATAGCAATCAGCCCCAGCATTTT.

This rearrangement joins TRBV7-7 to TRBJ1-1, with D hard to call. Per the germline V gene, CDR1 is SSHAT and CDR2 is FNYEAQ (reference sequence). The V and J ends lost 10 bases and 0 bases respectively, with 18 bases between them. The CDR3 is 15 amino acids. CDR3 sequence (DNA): TGTGCCACCACCACCCTTGAGACTATGAACACTGAAGCTTTCTTT. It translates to CATTTLETMNTEAFF.

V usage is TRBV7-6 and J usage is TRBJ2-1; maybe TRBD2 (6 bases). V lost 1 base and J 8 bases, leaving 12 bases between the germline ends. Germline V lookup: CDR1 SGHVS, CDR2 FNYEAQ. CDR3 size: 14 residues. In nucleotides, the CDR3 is TGTGCCAGCAGCTTAGGGGACTGGGGCGATGAGCAGTTCTTC. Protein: CASSLGDWGDEQFF.

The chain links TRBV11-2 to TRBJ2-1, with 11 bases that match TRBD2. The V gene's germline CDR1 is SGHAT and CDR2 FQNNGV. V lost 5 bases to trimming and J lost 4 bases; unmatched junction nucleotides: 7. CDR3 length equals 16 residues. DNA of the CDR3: TGTGCCAGCAGCCCGAGACTAGCGGGGTCGTACAATGAGCAGTTCTTC. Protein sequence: CASSPRLAGSYNEQFF. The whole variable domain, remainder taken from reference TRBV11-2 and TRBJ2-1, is EAGVAQSPRYKIIEKRQSVAFWCNPISGHATLYWYQQILGQGPKLLIQFQNNGVVDDSQLPKDRFSAERLKGVDSTLKIQPAKLEDSAVYLCASSPRLAGSYNEQFFGPGTRLTVL.

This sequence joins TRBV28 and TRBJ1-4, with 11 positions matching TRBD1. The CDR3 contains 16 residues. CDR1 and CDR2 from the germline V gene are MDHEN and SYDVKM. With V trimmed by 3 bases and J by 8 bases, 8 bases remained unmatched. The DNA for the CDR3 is TGTGCCAGCAGTTTTGGGACAGGGGGTGGGAGCGAAAAACTGTTTTTT. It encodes CASSFGTGGGSEKLFF.

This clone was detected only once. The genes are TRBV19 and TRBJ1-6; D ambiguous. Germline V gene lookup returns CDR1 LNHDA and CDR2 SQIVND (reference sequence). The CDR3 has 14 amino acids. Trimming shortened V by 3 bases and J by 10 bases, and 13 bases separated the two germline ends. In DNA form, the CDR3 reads TGTGCCAGTAGTATCGGAGGATATGGCTCACCCCTCCACTTT. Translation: CASSIGGYGSPLHF.

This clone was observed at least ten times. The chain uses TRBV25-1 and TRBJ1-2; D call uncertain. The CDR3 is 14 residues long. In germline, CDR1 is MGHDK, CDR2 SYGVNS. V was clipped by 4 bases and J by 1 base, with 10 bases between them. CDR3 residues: CASSATTDNYGYTF. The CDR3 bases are TGTGCCAGCAGTGCCACGACGGATAACTATGGCTACACCTTC.

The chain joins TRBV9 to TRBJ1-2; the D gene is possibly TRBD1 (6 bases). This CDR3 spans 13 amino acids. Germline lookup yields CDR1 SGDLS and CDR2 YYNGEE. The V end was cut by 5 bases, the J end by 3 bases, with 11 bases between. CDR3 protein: CASSTGLDYGYTF. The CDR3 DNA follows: TGTGCCAGCAGTACAGGGCTGGACTATGGCTACACCTTC.

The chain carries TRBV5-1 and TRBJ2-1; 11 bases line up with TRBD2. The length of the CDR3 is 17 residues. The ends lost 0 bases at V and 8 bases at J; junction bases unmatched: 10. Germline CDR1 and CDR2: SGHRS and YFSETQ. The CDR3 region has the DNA TGCGCCAGCAGCTTGGCCTTAGCGGGAGGGCCCAACGATGAGCAGTTCTTC. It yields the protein CASSLALAGGPNDEQFF.

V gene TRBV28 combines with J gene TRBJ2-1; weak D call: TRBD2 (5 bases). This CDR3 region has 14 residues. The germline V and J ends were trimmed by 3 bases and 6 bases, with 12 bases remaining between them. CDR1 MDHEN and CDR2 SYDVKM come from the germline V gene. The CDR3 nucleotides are TGTGCCAGCAGTTTTCTCCCGGGGATCAATGAGCAGTTCTTC. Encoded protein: CASSFLPGINEQFF.

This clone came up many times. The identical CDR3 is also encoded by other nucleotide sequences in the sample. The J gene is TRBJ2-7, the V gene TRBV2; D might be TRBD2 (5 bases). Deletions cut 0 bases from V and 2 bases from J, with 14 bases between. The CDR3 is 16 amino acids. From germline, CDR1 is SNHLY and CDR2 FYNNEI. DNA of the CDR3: TGTGCCAGCAGTGAAGCGCTTAGGACTCCCACCTACGAGCAGTACTTC. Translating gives CASSEALRTPTYEQYF.

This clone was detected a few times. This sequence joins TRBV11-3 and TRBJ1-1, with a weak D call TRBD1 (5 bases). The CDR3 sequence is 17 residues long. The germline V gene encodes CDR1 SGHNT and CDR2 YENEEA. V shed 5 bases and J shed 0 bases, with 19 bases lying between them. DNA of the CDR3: TGTGCCAGCAGCCCTTATCGTGGGGCGGCCATGAACACTGAAGCTTTCTTT. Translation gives CASSPYRGAAMNTEAFF.

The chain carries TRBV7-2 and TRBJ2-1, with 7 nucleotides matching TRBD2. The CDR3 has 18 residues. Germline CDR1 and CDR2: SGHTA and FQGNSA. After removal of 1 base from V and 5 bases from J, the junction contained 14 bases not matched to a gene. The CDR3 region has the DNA TGTGCCAGCAGCTTAGAGGTGTGGGCCGGGAGCGGGAACAATGAGCAGTTCTTC. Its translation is CASSLEVWAGSGNNEQFF.

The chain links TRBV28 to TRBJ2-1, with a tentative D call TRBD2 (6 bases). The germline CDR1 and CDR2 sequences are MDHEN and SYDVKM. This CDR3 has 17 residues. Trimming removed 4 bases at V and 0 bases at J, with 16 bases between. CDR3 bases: TGTGCCAGCAGTTCGGAACTTCTAGCGTCCTCCTACAATGAGCAGTTCTTC. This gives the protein CASSSELLASSYNEQFF.

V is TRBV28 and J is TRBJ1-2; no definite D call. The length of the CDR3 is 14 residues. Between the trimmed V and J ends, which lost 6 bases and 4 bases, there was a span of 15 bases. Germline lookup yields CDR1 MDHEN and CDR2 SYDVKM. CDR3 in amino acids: CASSIAVGGYGYTF. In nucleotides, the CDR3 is TGTGCCAGCAGCATCGCCGTCGGAGGCTATGGCTACACCTTC.

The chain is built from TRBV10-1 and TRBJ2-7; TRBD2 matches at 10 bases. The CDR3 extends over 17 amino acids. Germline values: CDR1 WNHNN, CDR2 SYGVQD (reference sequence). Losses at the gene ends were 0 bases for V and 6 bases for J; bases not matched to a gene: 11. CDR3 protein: CASSESTGTSVTLEQYF. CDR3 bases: TGCGCCAGCAGTGAGTCTACCGGGACTAGCGTTACCCTCGAGCAGTACTTC.

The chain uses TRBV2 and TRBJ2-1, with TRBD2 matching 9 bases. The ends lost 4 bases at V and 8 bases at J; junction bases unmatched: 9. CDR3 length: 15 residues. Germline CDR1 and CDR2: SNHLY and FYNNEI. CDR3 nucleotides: TGTGCCAGCAGTGTTGGAGTAGCGGGAGCCCATGAGCAGTTCTTC. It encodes CASSVGVAGAHEQFF.

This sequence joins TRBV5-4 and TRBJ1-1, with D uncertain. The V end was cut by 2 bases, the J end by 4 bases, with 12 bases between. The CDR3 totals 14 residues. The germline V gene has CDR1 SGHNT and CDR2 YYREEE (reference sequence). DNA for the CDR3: TGTGCCAGCAGCTTAGGTAAGCCGAGCACTGAAGCTTTCTTT. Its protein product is CASSLGKPSTEAFF.

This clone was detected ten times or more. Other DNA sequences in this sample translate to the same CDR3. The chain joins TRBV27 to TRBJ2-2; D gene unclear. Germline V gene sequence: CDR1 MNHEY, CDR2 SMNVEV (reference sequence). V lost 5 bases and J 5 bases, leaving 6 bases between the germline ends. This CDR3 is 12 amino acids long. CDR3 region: CASSPLTGELFF. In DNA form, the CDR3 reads TGTGCCAGCAGTCCCCTGACCGGGGAGCTGTTTTTT.

The CDR3 coding sequence is TGTGCCAGCAGTCCCCGAGCGGGACCCTCCTACAATGAGCAGTTCTTC. It translates to CASSPRAGPSYNEQFF. The chain carries TRBV9 and TRBJ2-1; 7 bases match TRBD2. This CDR3 has 16 residues. The junction had 8 bases not matched to a gene; V was cut back by 5 bases and J by 0 bases. The germline V gene has CDR1 SGDLS and CDR2 YYNGEE.

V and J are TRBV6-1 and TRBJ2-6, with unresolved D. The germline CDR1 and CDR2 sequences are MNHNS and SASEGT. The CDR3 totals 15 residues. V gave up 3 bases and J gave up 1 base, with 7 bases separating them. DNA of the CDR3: TGTGCCAGCAGTGAGATCAGGTCTGGGGCCAACGTCCTGACTTTC. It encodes CASSEIRSGANVLTF.

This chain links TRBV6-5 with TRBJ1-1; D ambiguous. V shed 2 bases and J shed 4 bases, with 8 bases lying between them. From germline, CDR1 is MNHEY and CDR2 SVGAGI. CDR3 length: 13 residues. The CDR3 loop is CASSYAESTEAFF. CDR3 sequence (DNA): TGTGCCAGCAGTTACGCGGAGAGCACTGAAGCTTTCTTT.

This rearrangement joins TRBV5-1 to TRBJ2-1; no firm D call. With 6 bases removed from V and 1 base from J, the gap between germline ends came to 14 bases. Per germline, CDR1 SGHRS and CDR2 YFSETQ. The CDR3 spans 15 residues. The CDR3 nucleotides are TGCGCCAGCATGCTCCTAGACGGGTCCTACAATGAGCAGTTCTTC. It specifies CASMLLDGSYNEQFF.

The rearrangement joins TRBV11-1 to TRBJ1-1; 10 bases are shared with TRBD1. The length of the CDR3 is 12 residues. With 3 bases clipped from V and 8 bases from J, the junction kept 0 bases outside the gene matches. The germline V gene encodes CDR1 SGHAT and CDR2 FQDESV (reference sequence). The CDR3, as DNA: TGTGCCAGCAGCTTGGGACAGGGGGAAGCTTTCTTT. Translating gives CASSLGQGEAFF.